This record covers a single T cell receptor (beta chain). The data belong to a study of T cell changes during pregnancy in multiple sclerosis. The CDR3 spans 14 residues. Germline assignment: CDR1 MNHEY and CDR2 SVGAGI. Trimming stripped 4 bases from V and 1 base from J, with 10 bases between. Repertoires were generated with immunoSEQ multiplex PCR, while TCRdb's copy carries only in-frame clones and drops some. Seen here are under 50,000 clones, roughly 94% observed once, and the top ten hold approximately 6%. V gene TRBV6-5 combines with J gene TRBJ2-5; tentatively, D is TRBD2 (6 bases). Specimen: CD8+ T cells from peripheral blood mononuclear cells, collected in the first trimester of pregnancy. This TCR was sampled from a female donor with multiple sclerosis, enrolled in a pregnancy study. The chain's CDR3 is CASSFYSGQETQYF. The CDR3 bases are TGTGCCAGCAGTTTCTATAGCGGCCAAGAGACCCAGTACTTC.